These 8 T cell receptor beta chains were sequenced from one sample in a study of blood T cell repertoires in COVID-19. Profiled with immunoSEQ multiplex PCR; TCRdb holds only in-frame clones, not every one. The sample includes about 460,000 clones, approximately 86% of them seen just once. The sequenced material came from PBMCs or T cells enriched from blood (not recorded which). Receptors were obtained from a woman in her sixties or seventies who had recovered from COVID-19.

V gene TRBV6-5 combines with J gene TRBJ2-5; D not resolved. Deletions cut 10 bases from V and 1 base from J, with 10 bases between. The CDR3 runs 12 residues. Germline CDR1 and CDR2: MNHEY and SVGAGI. CDR3 protein: CATVRAQETQYF. DNA of the CDR3: TGTGCCACCGTCCGAGCCCAAGAGACCCAGTACTTC.

The chain carries TRBV25-1 and TRBJ1-1; D not certain. V shed 4 bases and J shed 2 bases, with 5 bases lying between them. Germline values: CDR1 MGHDK, CDR2 SYGVNS. The CDR3 is 12 residues long. CDR3 protein: CASSGQNTEAFF. CDR3 nucleotide sequence: TGTGCCAGCAGTGGACAAAACACTGAAGCTTTCTTT.

This clone was seen only once. The chain joins TRBV6-4 to TRBJ1-6; D is ambiguous. There are 15 residues in the CDR3. Deletions cut 2 bases from V and 7 bases from J, with 12 bases between. Looked up from germline, CDR1 is MRHNA and CDR2 is SNTAGT. The CDR3 region is CASSDKPGGNSPLHF. CDR3 in DNA: TGTGCCAGCAGTGACAAACCCGGCGGGAATTCACCCCTCCACTTT.

For the CDR3, the DNA is TGCGCCAGCAGGTATGGGACAGCAAACTATGGCTACACCTTC. This sequence encodes CASRYGTANYGYTF. The chain is built from TRBV5-1 and TRBJ1-2; 7 bases match TRBD1. The CDR3 loop spans 14 amino acids. The V gene's germline CDR1 is SGHRS and CDR2 YFSETQ. With V trimmed by 5 bases and J by 2 bases, 6 bases remained unmatched.

The chain is built from TRBV4-1 and TRBJ2-4; possibly TRBD1 for D (5 bases). Trimming removed 1 base from V and 0 bases from J, with 16 bases in between. Germline CDR1 reads MGHRA; CDR2 reads YSYEKL. CDR3 length: 18 amino acids. The CDR3 region has the DNA TGCGCCAGCAGCCAAGTTCAGGCTCGGACACTAGCCAAAAACATTCAGTACTTC. Its translation: CASSQVQARTLAKNIQYF.

This clone has a single count. The genes are TRBV3-1 (or the pseudogene TRBV3-2) and TRBJ2-3; 10 bases are a match to TRBD2. The V segment lost 4 bases and the J segment 2 bases; nucleotides outside the gene matches: 27. Germline V CDR1 and CDR2: LGHDT, YNNKEL (reference sequence). The CDR3 is made up of 23 amino acids. CDR3 bases: TGTGCCAGCAGCCTCACCTACTCGCACTACCCTGCTGGACTAGCGGAGTCCACAGATACGCAGTATTTT. It encodes CASSLTYSHYPAGLAESTDTQYF.

V is TRBV15 and J is TRBJ2-5, with 10 bases identical to TRBD2. There are 18 residues in the CDR3. The V and J ends lost 3 bases and 3 bases, in that order; junction bases with no gene match: 13. Per the germline V gene, CDR1 is LNHNV and CDR2 is YYDKDF (reference sequence). The CDR3 nucleotides are TGTGCCACCAGCAGCCCTAGCGGGGGAGCCCCCCCAAAAGAGACCCAGTACTTC. This translates into CATSSPSGGAPPKETQYF.

The J gene is TRBJ2-3, the V gene TRBV11-3, with D perhaps matching TRBD2 (6 bases). The CDR3 is made up of 14 amino acids. The V and J ends lost 0 bases and 3 bases respectively, with 7 bases between them. The V gene's germline CDR1 is SGHNT and CDR2 YENEEA. CDR3 sequence (DNA): TGTGCCAGCAGCTTAGATGGGAGGACAGATACGCAGTATTTT. It specifies CASSLDGRTDTQYF.